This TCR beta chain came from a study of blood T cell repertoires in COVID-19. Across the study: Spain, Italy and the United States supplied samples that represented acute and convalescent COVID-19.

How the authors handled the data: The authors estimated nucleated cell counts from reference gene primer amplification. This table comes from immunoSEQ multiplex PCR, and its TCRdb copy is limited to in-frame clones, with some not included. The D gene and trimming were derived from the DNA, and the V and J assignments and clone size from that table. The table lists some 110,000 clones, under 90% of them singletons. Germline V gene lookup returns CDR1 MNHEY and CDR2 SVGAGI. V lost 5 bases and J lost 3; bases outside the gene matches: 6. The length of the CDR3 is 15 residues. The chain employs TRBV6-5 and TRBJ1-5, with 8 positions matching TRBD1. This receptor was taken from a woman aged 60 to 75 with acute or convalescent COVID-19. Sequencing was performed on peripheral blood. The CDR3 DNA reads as TGTGCCAGCAGTCGTGGACAGGGCCCCAATCAGCCCCAGCATTTT. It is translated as CASSRGQGPNQPQHF.